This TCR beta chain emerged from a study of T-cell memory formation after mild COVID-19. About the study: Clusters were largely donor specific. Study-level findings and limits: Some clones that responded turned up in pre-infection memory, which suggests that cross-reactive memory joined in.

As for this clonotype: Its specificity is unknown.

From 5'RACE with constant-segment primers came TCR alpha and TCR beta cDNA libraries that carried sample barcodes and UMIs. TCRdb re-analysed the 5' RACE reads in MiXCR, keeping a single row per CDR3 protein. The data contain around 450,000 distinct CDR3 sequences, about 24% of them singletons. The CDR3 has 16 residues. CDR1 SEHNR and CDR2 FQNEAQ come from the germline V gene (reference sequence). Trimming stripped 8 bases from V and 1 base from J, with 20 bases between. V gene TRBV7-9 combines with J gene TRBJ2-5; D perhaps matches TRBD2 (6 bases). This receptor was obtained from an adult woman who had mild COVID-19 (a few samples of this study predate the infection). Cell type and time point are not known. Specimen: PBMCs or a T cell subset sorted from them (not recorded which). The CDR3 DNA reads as TGTGCCAGCGAAAAAGTCCCAGGGACTCCCCAAGAGACCCAGTACTTC. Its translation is CASEKVPGTPQETQYF. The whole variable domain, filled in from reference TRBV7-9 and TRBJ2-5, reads DTGVSQNPRHKITKRGQNVTFRCDPISEHNRLYWYRQTLGQGPEFLTYFQNEAQLEKSRLLSDRFSAERPKGSFSTLEIQRTEQGDSAMYLCASEKVPGTPQETQYFGPGTRLLVL.